This record looks at one T cell receptor beta chain sequence and its context. This table comes from immunoSEQ multiplex PCR, and its TCRdb copy is limited to in-frame clones, with some not included. The table has roughly 80,000 clones, more than 70% seen once; the top ten hold roughly 15%. CDR3 length: 15 amino acids. V lost 4 bases and J 3 bases, leaving 16 bases between the germline ends. Germline-derived CDR1 and CDR2 are SGHRS and YFSETQ. This sample was taken from a study of blood T cell repertoires in COVID-19. Study-level background: Whether acute or convalescent, the COVID-19 samples came from the United States, Italy and Spain.

This TCR derives from a woman in her 70s with acute or convalescent COVID-19. The rearrangement links TRBV5-1 to TRBJ1-1; possibly TRBD1 for D (5 bases). Specimen: peripheral blood. CDR3 in DNA: TGCGCCAGCAGCCGCGATGGGGGGGTTTACACTGAAGCTTTCTTT. As protein: CASSRDGGVYTEAFF.